These 18 T cell receptor beta chains originate from one sample sequenced in a study of T cell changes during pregnancy in multiple sclerosis. The data were produced by immunoSEQ multiplex PCR, yet TCRdb's version contains in-frame clones alone and is incomplete. The profile shows about 2,200 clones, around three quarters of them singletons. Sequencing used CD4+ T cells from PBMCs (not recorded whether the cells were cultured). These receptor sequences come from a female patient with multiple sclerosis, enrolled in a pregnancy study. Some clones in this sample may be carry-over from other donors' samples.

The chain combines TRBV30 with TRBJ1-2; 9 bases align to TRBD1. The CDR3 is 16 residues long. Germline trimming cut 3 bases from V and 6 bases from J; bases unmatched to any gene: 14. CDR1 and CDR2 from the germline V gene are GTSNPN and SVGIG (reference sequence). This chain's CDR3 is CAWSPNYGTGKDGYTF. The CDR3 nucleotides are TGTGCCTGGAGCCCTAACTATGGGACAGGGAAGGATGGCTACACCTTC.

This rearrangement joins TRBV5-6 to TRBJ2-5, with 12 positions matching TRBD2. The germline gives CDR1 SGHDT, CDR2 YYEEEE. The trim removed 1 base at V and 2 bases at J, leaving 3 bases unmatched. This CDR3 has 16 amino acids. This CDR3 reads CASSLSLAGGQETQYF. The CDR3 bases are TGTGCCAGCAGCTTGAGTCTAGCGGGGGGGCAAGAGACCCAGTACTTC.

The rearrangement joins TRBV9 to TRBJ2-1; D may be TRBD1 (5 bases). Trimming took off 0 bases at V and 1 base at J, with 5 bases between the two ends. CDR1 and CDR2 (germline): SGDLS, YYNGEE. The CDR3 runs to 14 residues. The CDR3 region is CASSVGQSYNEQFF. The DNA of the CDR3 is TGTGCCAGCAGCGTAGGACAGTCCTACAATGAGCAGTTCTTC. Full variable domain (missing parts from reference TRBV9 and TRBJ2-1): DSGVTQTPKHLITATGQRVTLRCSPRSGDLSVYWYQQSLDQGLQFLIQYYNGEERAKGNILERFSAQQFPDLHSELNLSSLELGDSALYFCASSVGQSYNEQFFGPGTRLTVL.

This chain uses TRBV7-2 with TRBJ1-2; 8 bases map to TRBD1. Germline values: CDR1 SGHTA, CDR2 FQGNSA. The J segment lost 6 bases and the V segment lost 5 bases, leaving 11 bases of the junction unmatched. The CDR3 has 15 residues. This CDR3 reads CASSPTPPGGNGYTF. CDR3 DNA sequence: TGTGCCAGCAGCCCAACCCCGCCAGGGGGCAATGGCTACACCTTC.

This chain joins TRBV27 and TRBJ2-3, with 11 positions matching TRBD1. V lost 5 bases, J lost 1 base, and 2 bases stayed unmatched. Looked up from germline, CDR1 is MNHEY and CDR2 is SMNVEV (reference sequence). This CDR3 has 15 residues. The CDR3 loop reads CASSRTGGGTDTQYF. CDR3 bases: TGTGCCAGCAGTCGGACAGGGGGCGGCACAGATACGCAGTATTTT.

The V call is TRBV7-7, the J call TRBJ2-2; 8 bases are a match to TRBD1. Germline V gives CDR1 SSHAT, CDR2 FNYEAQ (reference sequence). Trimming cost V 5 bases and J 4 bases; bases outside gene matches: 12. The CDR3 consists of 17 residues. CDR3 region: CASSKLIGTGSTGELFF. The CDR3 DNA is TGTGCCAGCAGCAAACTCATTGGGACAGGAAGCACCGGGGAGCTGTTTTTT.

V gene TRBV30 combines with J gene TRBJ2-1, with 12 nucleotides matching TRBD2. V lost 2 bases to trimming and J lost 0 bases; unmatched junction nucleotides: 2. The CDR3 contains 16 residues. The germline V gene encodes CDR1 GTSNPN and CDR2 SVGIG (reference sequence). CDR3 bases: TGTGCCTGGAGTCTAGCGGGGGGGAGCTCCTACAATGAGCAGTTCTTC. The encoded protein is CAWSLAGGSSYNEQFF.

V gene TRBV18 combines with J gene TRBJ1-5; D unclear. Germline V lookup: CDR1 KGHSH, CDR2 LQKENI. Between the trimmed V and J ends, which lost 2 bases and 1 base, there was a span of 6 bases. There are 14 residues in the CDR3. CDR3 region: CASSPGGSNQPQHF. DNA of the CDR3: TGTGCCAGCTCACCAGGAGGGAGCAATCAGCCCCAGCATTTT.

The V and J genes are TRBV6-5 and TRBJ2-3; D uncertain. Trimming stripped 4 bases from V and 0 bases from J, with 2 bases between. The CDR3 contains 12 residues. Per the germline V gene, CDR1 is MNHEY and CDR2 is SVGAGI. The CDR3 DNA reads as TGTGCCAGCAGTTCTAGCACAGATACGCAGTATTTT. This encodes CASSSSTDTQYF.

The genes are TRBV7-2 and TRBJ1-2; D uncertain. V lost 1 base and J 4 bases, leaving 4 bases between the germline ends. This CDR3 has 12 residues. Germline V CDR1 and CDR2: SGHTA, FQGNSA. The CDR3 spells CASSLGLYGYTF. The CDR3 coding sequence is TGTGCCAGCAGCTTAGGCCTCTATGGCTACACCTTC. Filled out from reference TRBV7-2 and TRBJ1-2, the complete variable domain reads GAGVSQSPSNKVTEKGKDVELRCDPISGHTALYWYRQSLGQGLEFLIYFQGNSAPDKSGLPSDRFSAERTGGSVSTLTIQRTQQEDSAVYLCASSLGLYGYTFGSGTRLTVV.

This chain joins TRBV19 and TRBJ2-3, with D tentatively TRBD1 or TRBD2 (5 bases each). Per the germline V gene, CDR1 is LNHDA and CDR2 is SQIVND (reference sequence). The CDR3 totals 15 residues. V shed 3 bases and J shed 2 bases, with 12 bases lying between them. The CDR3 nucleotides read TGTGCCAGTAGTATTTCGGGGCCCCCCACAGATACGCAGTATTTT. As protein: CASSISGPPTDTQYF.

The table lists this clone with a count of one. The chain carries TRBV15 and TRBJ1-2; the D gene is possibly TRBD1 (5 bases). CDR1 is LNHNV and CDR2 is YYDKDF in the germline V gene (reference sequence). The CDR3 is 15 amino acids. The V gene lost 0 bases and the J gene lost 4 bases, with 12 bases spanning the gap. CDR3 residues: CATSREYRQGYGYTF. The CDR3 DNA sequence: TGTGCCACCAGCAGAGAATATCGCCAGGGCTATGGCTACACCTTC.

The rearrangement uses TRBV7-2 and TRBJ2-7; the D gene is possibly TRBD1 (6 bases). CDR3 length: 15 amino acids. Germline loops: CDR1 SGHTA, CDR2 FQGNSA. The ends were cut back, 5 bases at V and 0 bases at J, with 14 bases in the middle. CDR3 in DNA: TGTGCCAGCAGCCCAGGGGCCAGGAGCTCCTACGAGCAGTACTTC. Protein sequence: CASSPGARSSYEQYF. Complete variable domain (other parts from reference TRBV7-2 and TRBJ2-7): GAGVSQSPSNKVTEKGKDVELRCDPISGHTALYWYRQSLGQGLEFLIYFQGNSAPDKSGLPSDRFSAERTGGSVSTLTIQRTQQEDSAVYLCASSPGARSSYEQYFGPGTRLTVT.

By share, this clone ranks as medium-sized (0.01 to 0.1%). The CDR3 protein is CASSPGQGGLNTIYF. The CDR3 coding sequence is TGCGCCAGCAGTCCGGGACAGGGTGGACTAAACACCATATATTTT. The chain uses TRBV10-1 and TRBJ1-3; 9 bases are a match to TRBD1. This CDR3 comprises 15 residues. V lost 5 bases and J lost 6; bases outside the gene matches: 8. Germline CDR1 reads WNHNN; CDR2 reads SYGVQD (reference sequence).

The chain employs TRBV6-1 and TRBJ2-5; D possibly corresponds to TRBD2 (5 bases). Germline values: CDR1 MNHNS, CDR2 SASEGT. V gave up 5 bases and J gave up 4 bases, with 11 bases separating them. The CDR3 extends over 13 amino acids. The CDR3 loop reads CASSQLVSETQYF. The CDR3 bases are TGTGCCAGCAGTCAACTAGTTTCAGAGACCCAGTACTTC.

The chain employs TRBV5-8 and TRBJ2-6; 9 bases agree with TRBD1. The CDR3 runs to 17 residues. With 1 base clipped from V and 2 bases from J, the junction kept 4 bases outside the gene matches. CDR1 and CDR2 (germline): SGHTS, YDEGEE. The CDR3 sequence is CASSLWGTGTGANVLTF. The DNA of the CDR3 is TGTGCCAGCAGCTTGTGGGGGACAGGGACTGGGGCCAACGTCCTGACTTTC.

This clone counts as medium-sized. The V gene is TRBV9, the J gene TRBJ2-1; TRBD1 matches 7 bases. The trim removed 0 bases at V and 3 bases at J, leaving 3 bases unmatched. Germline CDR1 is SGDLS and CDR2 is YYNGEE. The CDR3 is made up of 15 amino acids. CDR3 bases: TGTGCCAGCAGCGTAGGGGGGACAGTCTACAATGAGCAGTTCTTC. It codes for CASSVGGTVYNEQFF.

V gene TRBV28 combines with J gene TRBJ1-4, with 7 bases that match TRBD1. The length of the CDR3 is 19 residues. Germline CDR1 MDHEN, CDR2 SYDVKM. The trim removed 3 bases at V and 0 bases at J, leaving 13 bases unmatched. CDR3 DNA: TGTGCCAGCAGTTTGGTGCTCCTTCAAGGGACAGCAACTAATGAAAAACTGTTTTTT. It yields the protein CASSLVLLQGTATNEKLFF.